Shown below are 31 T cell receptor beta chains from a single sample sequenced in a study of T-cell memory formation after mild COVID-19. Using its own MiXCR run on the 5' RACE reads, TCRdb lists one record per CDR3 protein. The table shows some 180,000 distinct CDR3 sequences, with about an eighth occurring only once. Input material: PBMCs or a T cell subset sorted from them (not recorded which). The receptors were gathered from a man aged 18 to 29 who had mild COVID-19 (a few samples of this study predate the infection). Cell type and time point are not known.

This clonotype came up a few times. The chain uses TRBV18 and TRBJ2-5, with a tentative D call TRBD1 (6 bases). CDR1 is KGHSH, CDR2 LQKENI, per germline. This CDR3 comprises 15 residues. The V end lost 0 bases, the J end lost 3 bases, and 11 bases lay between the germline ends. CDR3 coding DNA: TGTGCCAGCTCACCACCGGGGGCGCCTAAAGAGACCCAGTACTTC. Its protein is CASSPPGAPKETQYF. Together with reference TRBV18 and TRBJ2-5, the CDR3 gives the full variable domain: NAGVMQNPRHLVRRRGQEARLRCSPMKGHSHVYWYRQLPEEGLKFMVYLQKENIIDESGMPKERFSAEFPKEGPSILRIQQVVRGDSAAYFCASSPPGAPKETQYFGPGTRLLVL.

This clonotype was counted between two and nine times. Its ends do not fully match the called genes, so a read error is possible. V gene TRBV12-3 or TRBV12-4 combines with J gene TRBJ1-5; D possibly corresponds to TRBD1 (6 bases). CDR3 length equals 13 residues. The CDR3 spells CASTLGGNQPQHF. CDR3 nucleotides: TGTGCCAGCACTTTAGGGGGAAATCAGCCCCAGCATTTT.

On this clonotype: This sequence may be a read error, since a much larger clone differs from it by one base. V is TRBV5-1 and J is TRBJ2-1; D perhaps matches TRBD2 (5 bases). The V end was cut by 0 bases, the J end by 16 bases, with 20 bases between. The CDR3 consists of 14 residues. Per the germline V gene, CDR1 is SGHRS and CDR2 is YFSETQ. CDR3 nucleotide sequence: TGCGCCAGCAGCTTGGCCGGGGAGCCCCGGGTGGGATTCTTC. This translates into CASSLAGEPRVGFF.

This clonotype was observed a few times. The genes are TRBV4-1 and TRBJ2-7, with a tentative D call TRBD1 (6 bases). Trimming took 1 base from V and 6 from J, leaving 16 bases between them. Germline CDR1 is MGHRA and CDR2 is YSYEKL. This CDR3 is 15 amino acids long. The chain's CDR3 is CASSQGGLGHGEQYV. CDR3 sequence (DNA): TGCGCCAGCAGCCAAGGAGGGTTGGGACACGGCGAGCAGTACGTC.

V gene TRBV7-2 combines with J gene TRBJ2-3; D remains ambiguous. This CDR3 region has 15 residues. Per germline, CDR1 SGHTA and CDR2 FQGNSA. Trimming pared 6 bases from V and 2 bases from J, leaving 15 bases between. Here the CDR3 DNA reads TGTGCCAGCAGATCGGACCCCCGCTTCACAGATACGCAGTATTTT. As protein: CASRSDPRFTDTQYF.

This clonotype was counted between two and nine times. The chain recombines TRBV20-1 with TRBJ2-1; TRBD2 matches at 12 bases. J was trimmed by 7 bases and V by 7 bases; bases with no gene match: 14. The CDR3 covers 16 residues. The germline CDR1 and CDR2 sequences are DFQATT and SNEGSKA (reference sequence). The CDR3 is CSVYRPSGGASNEQFF. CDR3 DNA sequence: TGCAGTGTGTACAGACCTAGCGGGGGGGCCTCTAATGAGCAGTTCTTC.

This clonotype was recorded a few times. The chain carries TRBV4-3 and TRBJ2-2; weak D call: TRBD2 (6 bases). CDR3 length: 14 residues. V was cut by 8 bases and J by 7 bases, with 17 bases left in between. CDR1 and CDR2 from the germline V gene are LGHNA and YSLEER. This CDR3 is CASGTPVGGGELFF. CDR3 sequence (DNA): TGCGCCAGCGGAACCCCAGTCGGGGGCGGGGAGCTGTTTTTT.

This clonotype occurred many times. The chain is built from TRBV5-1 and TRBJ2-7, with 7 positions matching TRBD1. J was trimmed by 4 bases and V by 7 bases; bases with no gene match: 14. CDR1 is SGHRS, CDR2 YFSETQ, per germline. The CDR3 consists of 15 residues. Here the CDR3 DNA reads TGCGCCAGCGCCGCTCAGGCAGGGGGTTTGTACGAGCAGTACTTC. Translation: CASAAQAGGLYEQYF. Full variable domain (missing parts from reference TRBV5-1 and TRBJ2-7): KAGVTQTPRYLIKTRGQQVTLSCSPISGHRSVSWYQQTPGQGLQFLFEYFSETQRNKGNFPGRFSGRQFSNSRSEMNVSTLELGDSALYLCASAAQAGGLYEQYFGPGTRLTVT.

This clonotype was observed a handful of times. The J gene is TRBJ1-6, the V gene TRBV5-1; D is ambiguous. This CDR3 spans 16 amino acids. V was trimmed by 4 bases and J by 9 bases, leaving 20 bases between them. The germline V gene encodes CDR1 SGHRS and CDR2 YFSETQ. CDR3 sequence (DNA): TGCGCCAGCAGCCAGCTTCGGACGGCACGGGGTTCACCCCTCCACTTT. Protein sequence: CASSQLRTARGSPLHF.

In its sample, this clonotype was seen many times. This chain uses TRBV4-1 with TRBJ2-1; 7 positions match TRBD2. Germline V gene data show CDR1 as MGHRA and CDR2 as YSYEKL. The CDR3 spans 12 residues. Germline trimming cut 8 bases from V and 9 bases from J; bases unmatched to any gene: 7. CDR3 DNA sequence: TGCGCCAGCGGCGGACTAGTTGGTGAGCAGTTCTTC. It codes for CASGGLVGEQFF.

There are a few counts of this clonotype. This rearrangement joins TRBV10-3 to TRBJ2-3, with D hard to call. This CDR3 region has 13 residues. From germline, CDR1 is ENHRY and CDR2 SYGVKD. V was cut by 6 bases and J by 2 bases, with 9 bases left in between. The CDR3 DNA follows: TGTGCCATCAGAGGACCAGTCACAGATACGCAGTATTTT. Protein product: CAIRGPVTDTQYF.

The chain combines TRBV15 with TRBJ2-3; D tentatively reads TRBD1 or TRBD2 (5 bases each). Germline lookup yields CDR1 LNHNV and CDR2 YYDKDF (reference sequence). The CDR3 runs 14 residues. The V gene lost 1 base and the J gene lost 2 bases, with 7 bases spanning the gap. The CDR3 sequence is CATSRAGTTDTQYF. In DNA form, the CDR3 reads TGTGCCACCAGCAGAGCCGGGACCACAGATACGCAGTATTTT.

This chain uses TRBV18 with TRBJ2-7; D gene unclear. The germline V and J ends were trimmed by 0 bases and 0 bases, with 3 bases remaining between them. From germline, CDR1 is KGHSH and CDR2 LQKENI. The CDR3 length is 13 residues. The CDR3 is CASSPPSSYEQYF. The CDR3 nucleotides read TGTGCCAGCTCACCACCGAGCTCCTACGAGCAGTACTTC.

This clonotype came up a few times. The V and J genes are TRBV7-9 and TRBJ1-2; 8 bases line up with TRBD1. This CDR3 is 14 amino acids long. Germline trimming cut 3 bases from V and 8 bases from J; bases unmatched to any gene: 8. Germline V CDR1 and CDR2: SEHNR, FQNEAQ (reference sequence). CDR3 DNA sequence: TGTGCCAGCAGCTTCCCGGACAGGGATCTGGGCTACACCTTC. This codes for CASSFPDRDLGYTF.

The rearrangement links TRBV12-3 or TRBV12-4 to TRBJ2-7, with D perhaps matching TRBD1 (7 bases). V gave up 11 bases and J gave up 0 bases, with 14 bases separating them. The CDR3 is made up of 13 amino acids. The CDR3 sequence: CASQGGSSYEQYF. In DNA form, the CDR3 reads TGTGCCTCCCAGGGGGGTTCCTCCTACGAGCAGTACTTC.

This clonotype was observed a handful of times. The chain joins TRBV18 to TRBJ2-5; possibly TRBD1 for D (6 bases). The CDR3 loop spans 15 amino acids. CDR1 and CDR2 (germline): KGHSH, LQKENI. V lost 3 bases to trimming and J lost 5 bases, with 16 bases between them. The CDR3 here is CASSPNLGAGETQYF. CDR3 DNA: TGTGCCAGCTCACCCAATCTGGGGGCCGGGGAGACCCAGTACTTC.

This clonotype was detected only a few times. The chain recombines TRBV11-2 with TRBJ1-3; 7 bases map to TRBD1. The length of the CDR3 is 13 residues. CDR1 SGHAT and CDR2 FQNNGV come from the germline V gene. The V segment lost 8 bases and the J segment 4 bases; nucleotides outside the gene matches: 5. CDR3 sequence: CASLGTVGNTIYF. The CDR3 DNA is TGTGCCAGCCTCGGGACAGTCGGAAACACCATATATTTT.

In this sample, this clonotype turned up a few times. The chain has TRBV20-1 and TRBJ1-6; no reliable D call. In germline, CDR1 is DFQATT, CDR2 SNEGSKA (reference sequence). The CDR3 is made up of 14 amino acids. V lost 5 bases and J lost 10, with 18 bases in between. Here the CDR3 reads CSAPTSGGRSPLHF. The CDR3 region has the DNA TGCAGTGCTCCAACGTCGGGAGGTAGATCACCCCTCCACTTT.

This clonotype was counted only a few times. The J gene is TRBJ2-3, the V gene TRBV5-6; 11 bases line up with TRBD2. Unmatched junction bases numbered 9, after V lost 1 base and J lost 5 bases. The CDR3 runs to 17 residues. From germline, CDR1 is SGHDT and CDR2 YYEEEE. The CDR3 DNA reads TGTGCCAGCAGCTTGCTTTGGGCACTAGCGGGGGTAGATACGCAGTATTTT. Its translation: CASSLLWALAGVDTQYF.

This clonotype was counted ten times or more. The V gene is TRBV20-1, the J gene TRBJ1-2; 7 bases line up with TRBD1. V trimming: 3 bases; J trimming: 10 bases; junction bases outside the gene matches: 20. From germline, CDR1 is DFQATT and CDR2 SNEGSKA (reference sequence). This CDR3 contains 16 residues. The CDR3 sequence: CSASTLRDSLSNIYTF. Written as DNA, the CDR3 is TGCAGTGCTAGTACCTTAAGGGACAGCCTCTCGAATATCTACACCTTC.

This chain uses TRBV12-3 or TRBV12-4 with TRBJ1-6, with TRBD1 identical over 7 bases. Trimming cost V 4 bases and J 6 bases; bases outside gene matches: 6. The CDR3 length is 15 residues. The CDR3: CASSSRQGRNSPLHF. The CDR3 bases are TGTGCCAGCAGTTCCCGACAGGGCCGTAATTCACCCCTCCACTTT.

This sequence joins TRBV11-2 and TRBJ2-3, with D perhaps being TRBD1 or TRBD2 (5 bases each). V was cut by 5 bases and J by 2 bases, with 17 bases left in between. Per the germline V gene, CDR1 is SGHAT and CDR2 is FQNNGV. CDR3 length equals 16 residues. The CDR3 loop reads CASSRGADTLTDTQYF. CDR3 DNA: TGTGCCAGCAGCCGAGGGGCGGATACTCTCACAGATACGCAGTATTTT. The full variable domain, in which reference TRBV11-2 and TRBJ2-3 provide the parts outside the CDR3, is EAGVAQSPRYKIIEKRQSVAFWCNPISGHATLYWYQQILGQGPKLLIQFQNNGVVDDSQLPKDRFSAERLKGVDSTLKIQPAKLEDSAVYLCASSRGADTLTDTQYFGPGTRLTVL.

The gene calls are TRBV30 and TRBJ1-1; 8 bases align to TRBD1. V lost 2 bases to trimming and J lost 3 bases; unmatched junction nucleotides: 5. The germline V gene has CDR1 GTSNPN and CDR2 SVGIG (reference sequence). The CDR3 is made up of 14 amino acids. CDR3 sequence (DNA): TGTGCCTGGAGTCTCAGGGACAGGCACACTGAAGCTTTCTTT. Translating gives CAWSLRDRHTEAFF.

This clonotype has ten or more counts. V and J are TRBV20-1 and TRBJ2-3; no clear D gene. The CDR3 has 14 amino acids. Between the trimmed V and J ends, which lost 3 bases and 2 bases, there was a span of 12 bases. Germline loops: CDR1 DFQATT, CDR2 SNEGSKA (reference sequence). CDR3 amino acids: CSASAFLATDTQYF. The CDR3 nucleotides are TGCAGTGCTAGCGCCTTCTTAGCCACAGATACGCAGTATTTT.

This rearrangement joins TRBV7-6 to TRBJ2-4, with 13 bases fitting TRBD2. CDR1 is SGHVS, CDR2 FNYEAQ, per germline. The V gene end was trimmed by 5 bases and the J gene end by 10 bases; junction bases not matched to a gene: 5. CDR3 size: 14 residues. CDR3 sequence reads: CASSLGTSGDIQYF. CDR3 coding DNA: TGTGCCAGCAGCCTAGGGACTAGCGGGGATATTCAGTACTTC.

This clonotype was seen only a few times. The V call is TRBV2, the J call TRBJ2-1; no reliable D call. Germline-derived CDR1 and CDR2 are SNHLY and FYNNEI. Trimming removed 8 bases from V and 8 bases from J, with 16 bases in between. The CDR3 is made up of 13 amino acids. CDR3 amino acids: CASGRRTVDEQFF. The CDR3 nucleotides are TGTGCCAGCGGCCGTAGAACGGTCGATGAGCAGTTCTTC.

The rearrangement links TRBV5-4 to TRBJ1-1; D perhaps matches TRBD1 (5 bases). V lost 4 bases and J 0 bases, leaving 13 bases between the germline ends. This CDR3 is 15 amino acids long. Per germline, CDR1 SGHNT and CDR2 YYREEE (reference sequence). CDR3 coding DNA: TGTGCCAGCAGCGGCGCCAGGGAATTGAACACTGAAGCTTTCTTT. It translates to CASSGARELNTEAFF. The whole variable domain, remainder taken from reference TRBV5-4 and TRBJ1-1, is ETGVTQSPTHLIKTRGQQVTLRCSSQSGHNTVSWYQQALGQGPQFIFQYYREEENGRGNFPPRFSGLQFPNYSSELNVNALELDDSALYLCASSGARELNTEAFFGQGTRLTVV.

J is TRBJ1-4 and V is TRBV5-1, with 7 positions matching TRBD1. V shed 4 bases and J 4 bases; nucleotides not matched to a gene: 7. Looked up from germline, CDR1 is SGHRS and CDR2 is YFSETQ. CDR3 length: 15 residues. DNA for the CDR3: TGCGCCAGCAGCCCACCGGGACAGAGTAATGAAAAACTGTTTTTT. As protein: CASSPPGQSNEKLFF.

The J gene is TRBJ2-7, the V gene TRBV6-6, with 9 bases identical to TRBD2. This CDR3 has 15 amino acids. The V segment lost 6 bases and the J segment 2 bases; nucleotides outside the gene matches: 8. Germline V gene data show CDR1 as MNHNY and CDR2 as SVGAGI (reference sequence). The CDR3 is CASSREERGAYEQYF. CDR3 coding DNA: TGTGCCAGCAGCAGGGAGGAGCGGGGGGCCTACGAGCAGTACTTC.

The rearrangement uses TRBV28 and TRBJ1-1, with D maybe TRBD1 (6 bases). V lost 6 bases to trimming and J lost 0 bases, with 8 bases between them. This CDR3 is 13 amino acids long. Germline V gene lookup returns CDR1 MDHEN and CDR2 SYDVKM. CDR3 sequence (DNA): TGTGCCAGCAGAGGGGGATTGAACACTGAAGCTTTCTTT. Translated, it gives CASRGGLNTEAFF.

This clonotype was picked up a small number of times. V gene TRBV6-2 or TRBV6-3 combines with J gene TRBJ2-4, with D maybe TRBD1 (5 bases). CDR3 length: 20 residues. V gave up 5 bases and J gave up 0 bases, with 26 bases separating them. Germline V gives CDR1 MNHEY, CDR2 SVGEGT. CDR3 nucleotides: TGTGCCAGCAGTGTCCCTGCGGTGATAATGACAGTCCTAGCCAAAAACATTCAGTACTTC. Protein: CASSVPAVIMTVLAKNIQYF.